These T cell receptor beta chains were read from a single sample in a study of CD8 T cells in ankylosing spondylitis. Each CDR3 protein gets one entry after TCRdb re-called the 5' RACE reads with MiXCR. The data show about 340,000 distinct CDR3 sequences, with around 15% seen just once and 0.9% to 1.2% held by the top ten. Sequences were obtained from blood, either unsorted or a sorted T cell fraction (not recorded which). The receptors stem from a male donor with ankylosing spondylitis or in good health (not recorded which). CDR3s include the opening cysteine and the closing phenylalanine or tryptophan. A D gene is named only where the DNA matches it firmly. Only part of the rows carry a size: once, few, many, or a class if the clone is expanded.

d_call	v_call	clone_size	j_call	cdr3_aa	cdr3_nt
-	TRBV5-1	-	TRBJ2-1	CASSLAGALEQFF	TGCGCCAGCAGCTTGGCGGGAGCCCTTGAGCAGTTCTTC
TRBD1	TRBV12-3/TRBV12-4	many	TRBJ1-1	CATSKGAGEAFF	TGTGCCACTTCAAAGGGGGCGGGTGAAGCTTTCTTT
-	TRBV6-4	many	TRBJ2-1	CASSDLGGNNEQFF	TGTGCCAGCAGTGACTTAGGAGGGAACAATGAGCAGTTCTTC
TRBD1	TRBV12-3/TRBV12-4	-	TRBJ1-4	CASSLSGQGEEKLFF	TGTGCCAGCAGTTTGTCTGGACAGGGGGAGGAAAAACTGTTTTTT
-	TRBV5-6	few	TRBJ2-1	CASSLPWANEQFF	TGTGCCAGCAGCCTACCCTGGGCCAATGAGCAGTTCTTC
TRBD2	TRBV7-2	-	TRBJ2-3	CASSLISGGFTDTQYF	TGTGCCAGCAGTCTAATTAGCGGGGGATTCACAGATACGCAGTATTTT
-	TRBV9	few	TRBJ2-7	CASSGGKAGEQYF	TGTGCCAGCAGCGGGGGTAAGGCAGGAGAGCAGTACTTC
-	TRBV20-1	many	TRBJ2-3	CSARAGDSRLATQYF	TGCAGTGCTAGGGCCGGGGACTCCCGTTTGGCTACGCAGTATTTT
-	TRBV15	-	TRBJ2-3	CATKGLGDTQYF	TGTGCCACCAAGGGCCTTGGAGATACGCAGTATTTT
TRBD2	TRBV24-1	-	TRBJ2-1	CATSDTRTSANEQFF	TGTGCCACCAGTGACACCCGGACTAGCGCTAATGAGCAGTTCTTC
-	TRBV19	few	TRBJ1-2	CASSTPANYGYTF	TGTGCCAGTAGTACCCCGGCCAACTATGGCTACACCTTC
-	TRBV4-1	-	TRBJ1-5	CASSQEGRGNQPQHF	TGCGCCAGCAGCCAAGAAGGGAGGGGCAATCAGCCCCAGCATTTT
-	TRBV15	-	TRBJ1-4	CATSSREEKLFF	TGTGCCACCAGCTCGAGGGAGGAAAAACTGTTTTTT
TRBD1	TRBV5-1	many	TRBJ2-7	CASSSRTGSYEQYF	TGCGCCAGCAGCTCGAGGACAGGCTCTTACGAGCAGTACTTC
TRBD1	TRBV5-6	-	TRBJ1-1	CASSIGTGRPNTEAFF	TGTGCCAGCAGCATCGGGACAGGGCGCCCGAACACTGAAGCTTTCTTT
-	TRBV3-1	-	TRBJ2-1	CASSQGQSRTIPHNEQFF	TGTGCCAGCAGCCAAGGTCAAAGTAGGACTATCCCACACAATGAGCAGTTCTTC
-	TRBV9	-	TRBJ1-2	CASSVMGEGDYGYTF	TGTGCCAGCAGCGTAATGGGCGAGGGAGACTATGGCTACACCTTC
TRBD1	TRBV6-5	-	TRBJ2-7	CASSSPNGQGFSYEQYF	TGTGCCAGCAGTTCGCCGAACGGACAGGGGTTCTCCTACGAGCAGTACTTC
TRBD1	TRBV5-8	once	TRBJ2-5	CASSPRTGGVETQYF	TGTGCCAGCAGCCCACGGACAGGGGGTGTGGAGACCCAGTACTTC
-	TRBV27	few	TRBJ2-1	CASSFLSVSGYNEQFF	TGTGCCAGCAGTTTCCTTAGTGTATCCGGCTACAATGAGCAGTTCTTC
-	TRBV5-1	-	TRBJ1-5	CASSSLPQNSNQPQHF	TGCGCCAGCAGCTCACTTCCCCAGAATAGCAATCAGCCCCAGCATTTT
-	TRBV12-3/TRBV12-4	once	TRBJ1-1	CASSLVPGLATEAFF	TGTGCCAGCAGTTTAGTTCCGGGACTCGCCACTGAAGCTTTCTTT
TRBD2	TRBV5-1	-	TRBJ2-3	CASSSAGTSGTDTQYF	TGCGCCAGCAGCTCTGCCGGGACTAGCGGGACGGATACGCAGTATTTT
TRBD1	TRBV20-1	few	TRBJ1-2	CSARTQQGAYGYNF	TGCAGTGCGCGCACCCAACAGGGGGCCTATGGCTACAACTTC
-	TRBV5-1	few	TRBJ2-5	CASSIAGTQETQYF	TGCGCCAGCAGCATAGCCGGGACTCAAGAGACCCAGTACTTC
-	TRBV5-1	few	TRBJ2-2	CASSPDGTGELFF	TGCGCCAGCAGCCCGGACGGGACCGGGGAGCTGTTTTTT
-	TRBV7-9	-	TRBJ1-1	CASSLLEAEAFF	TGTGCCAGCAGCTTATTGGAGGCTGAAGCTTTCTTT
-	TRBV7-9	few	TRBJ1-2	CASSFSQGYGYTF	TGTGCCAGCAGCTTTTCACAGGGATATGGCTACACCTTC
-	TRBV4-1	-	TRBJ1-2	CASTTLRVGNYGYTF	TGCGCCAGCACAACACTCCGGGTCGGTAACTATGGCTACACCTTC
-	TRBV7-8	-	TRBJ1-2	CVSSRGAADGYTF	TGTGTCAGCAGCCGCGGGGCAGCCGATGGCTACACCTTC
TRBD1	TRBV19	-	TRBJ2-1	CASSMRDSIPFF	TGTGCCAGTAGTATGAGGGACAGCATTCCGTTCTTC
-	TRBV5-4	-	TRBJ2-3	CASSPGTLSDTQYF	TGTGCCAGCAGCCCCGGGACTCTTTCGGATACGCAGTATTTT
TRBD2	TRBV13	-	TRBJ2-1	CASSFRAGGPGWTYNEQFF	TGTGCCAGCAGCTTTCGAGCGGGGGGGCCCGGTTGGACCTACAATGAGCAGTTCTTC
TRBD2	TRBV12-3/TRBV12-4	many	TRBJ2-7	CASSRRTSGYYEQYF	TGTGCCAGCAGCCGTCGGACTAGCGGTTACTACGAGCAGTACTTC
-	TRBV7-9	-	TRBJ1-4	CASREPGPSNEKLFF	TGTGCCAGCAGGGAACCGGGACCGTCAAATGAAAAACTGTTTTTT
TRBD1	TRBV5-1	many	TRBJ1-2	CASSRQTGGLGYTF	TGCGCCAGCAGCCGACAGACAGGGGGCCTTGGCTACACCTTC
-	TRBV20-1	-	TRBJ2-7	CSASRQGRNPYEQYF	TGCAGTGCTTCTCGACAAGGGAGGAATCCATACGAGCAGTACTTC
-	TRBV18	-	TRBJ1-3	CASSPWQISGNTIYF	TGTGCCAGCTCACCCTGGCAGATCTCTGGAAACACCATATATTTT
-	TRBV3-1	-	TRBJ1-1	CASSRPPRVGTTEAFF	TGTGCCAGCAGCCGCCCCCCGAGGGTGGGGACCACTGAAGCTTTCTTT
TRBD1	TRBV20-1	many	TRBJ2-5	CSASGTAKETQYF	TGCAGTGCTAGCGGGACAGCAAAAGAGACCCAGTACTTC
-	TRBV3-1	many	TRBJ2-3	CASSPRGDTQYF	TGTGCCAGCAGCCCACGTGGAGATACGCAGTATTTT
-	TRBV20-1	few	TRBJ1-1	CSARDDRIGTEAFF	TGCAGTGCTAGAGACGACAGGATTGGCACTGAAGCTTTCTTT
TRBD1	TRBV5-1	few	TRBJ2-7	CASSLEGTGRETYYEQYF	TGCGCCAGCAGCTTGGAGGGGACAGGGCGAGAGACTTACTACGAGCAGTACTTC
-	TRBV12-3/TRBV12-4	-	TRBJ1-3	CASSLGQAISGNTIYF	TGTGCCAGCAGTTTAGGACAGGCCATCTCTGGAAACACCATATATTTT
TRBD2	TRBV20-1	few	TRBJ2-1	CSAPGGRTSAYNEQFF	TGCAGTGCCCCGGGGGGCAGGACTAGCGCCTACAATGAGCAGTTCTTC
-	TRBV19	-	TRBJ1-2	CASSNTYHPYGYTF	TGTGCCAGTAGTAACACGTATCATCCCTATGGCTACACCTTC
-	TRBV18	few	TRBJ1-2	CASSPPNGDHYGYTF	TGTGCCAGCTCACCACCAAATGGGGACCACTATGGCTACACCTTC
TRBD1	TRBV18	-	TRBJ2-7	CASSADRGLSYEQYF	TGTGCCAGCTCAGCAGACAGGGGGTTGTCCTACGAGCAGTACTTC
-	TRBV6-1	-	TRBJ2-7	CASRGSYGVIYEQYF	TGTGCCAGCAGGGGGTCGTACGGCGTGATCTACGAGCAGTACTTC
-	TRBV18	-	TRBJ1-1	CASSPLAEAFF	TGTGCCAGCTCACCGCTTGCCGAAGCTTTCTTT
-	TRBV11-3	-	TRBJ2-1	CASSPSGLTYNEQFF	TGTGCCAGCAGCCCGAGCGGATTGACCTACAATGAGCAGTTCTTC